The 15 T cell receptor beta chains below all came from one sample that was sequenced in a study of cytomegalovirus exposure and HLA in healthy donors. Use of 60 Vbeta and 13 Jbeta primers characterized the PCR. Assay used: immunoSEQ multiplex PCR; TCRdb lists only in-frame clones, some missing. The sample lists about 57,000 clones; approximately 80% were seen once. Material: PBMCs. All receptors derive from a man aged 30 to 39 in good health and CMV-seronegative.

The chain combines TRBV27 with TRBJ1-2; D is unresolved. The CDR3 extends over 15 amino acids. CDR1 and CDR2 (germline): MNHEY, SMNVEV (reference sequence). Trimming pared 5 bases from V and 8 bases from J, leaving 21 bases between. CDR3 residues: CASSPLAGLGVGYTF. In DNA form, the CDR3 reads TGTGCCAGCAGTCCCCTGGCAGGTCTTGGTGTGGGCTACACCTTC.

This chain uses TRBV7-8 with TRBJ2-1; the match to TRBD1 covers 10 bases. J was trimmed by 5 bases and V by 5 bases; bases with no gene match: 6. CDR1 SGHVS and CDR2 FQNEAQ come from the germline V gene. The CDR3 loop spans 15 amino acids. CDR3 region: CASSPSGTGDNEQFF. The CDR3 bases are TGTGCCAGCAGCCCATCCGGGACAGGGGACAATGAGCAGTTCTTC.

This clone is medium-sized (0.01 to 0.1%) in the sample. The CDR3 loop reads CASSVGVASGSYEQYF. CDR3 nucleotide sequence: TGTGCCAGCAGCGTAGGGGTGGCTAGCGGTTCCTACGAGCAGTACTTC. The chain couples TRBV9 to TRBJ2-7; 7 positions match TRBD2. This CDR3 has 16 residues. The V and J ends lost 0 bases and 1 base, in that order; junction bases with no gene match: 7. Germline V gives CDR1 SGDLS, CDR2 YYNGEE.

The CDR3 nucleotides read TGTGCCAGCAGTTACTCAGGGAGTCAGCCCCAGCATTTT. It encodes CASSYSGSQPQHF. The chain carries TRBV6-6 and TRBJ1-5; D gene ambiguous. CDR3 size: 13 residues. Trimming removed 0 bases from V and 6 bases from J, with 6 bases in between. Germline CDR1 MNHNY, CDR2 SVGAGI (reference sequence).

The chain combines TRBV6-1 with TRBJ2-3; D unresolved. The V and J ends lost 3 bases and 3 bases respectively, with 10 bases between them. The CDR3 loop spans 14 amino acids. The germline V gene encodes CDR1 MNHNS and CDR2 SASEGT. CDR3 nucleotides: TGTGCCAGCAGTGAGGGTTTGAGGACAGATACGCAGTATTTT. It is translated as CASSEGLRTDTQYF.

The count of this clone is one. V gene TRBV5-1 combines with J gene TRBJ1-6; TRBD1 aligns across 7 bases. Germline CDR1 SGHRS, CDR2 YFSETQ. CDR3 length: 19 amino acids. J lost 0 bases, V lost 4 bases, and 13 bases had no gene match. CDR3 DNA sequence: TGCGCCAGCAGCCTGACAGGGCCGCCCTCGAGCTCCTATAATTCACCCCTCCACTTT. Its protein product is CASSLTGPPSSSYNSPLHF. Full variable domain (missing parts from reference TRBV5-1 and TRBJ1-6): KAGVTQTPRYLIKTRGQQVTLSCSPISGHRSVSWYQQTPGQGLQFLFEYFSETQRNKGNFPGRFSGRQFSNSRSEMNVSTLELGDSALYLCASSLTGPPSSSYNSPLHFGNGTRLTVT.

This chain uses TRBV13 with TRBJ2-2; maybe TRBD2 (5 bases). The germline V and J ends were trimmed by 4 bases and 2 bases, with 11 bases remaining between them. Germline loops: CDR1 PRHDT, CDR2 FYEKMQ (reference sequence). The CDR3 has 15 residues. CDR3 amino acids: CASSSTRVNTGELFF. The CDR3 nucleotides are TGTGCCAGCAGCTCAACTAGAGTTAACACCGGGGAGCTGTTTTTT. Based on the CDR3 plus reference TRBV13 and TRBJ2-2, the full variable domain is AAGVIQSPRHLIKEKRETATLKCYPIPRHDTVYWYQQGPGQDPQFLISFYEKMQSDKGSIPDRFSAQQFSDYHSELNMSSLELGDSALYFCASSSTRVNTGELFFGEGSRLTVL.

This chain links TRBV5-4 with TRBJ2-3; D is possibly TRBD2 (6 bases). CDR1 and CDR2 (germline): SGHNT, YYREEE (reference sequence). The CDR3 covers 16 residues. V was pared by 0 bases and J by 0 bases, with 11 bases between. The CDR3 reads CASSLAAGTSTDTQYF. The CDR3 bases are TGTGCCAGCAGCTTGGCAGCGGGCACGAGCACAGATACGCAGTATTTT. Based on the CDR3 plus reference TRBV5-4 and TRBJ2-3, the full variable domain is ETGVTQSPTHLIKTRGQQVTLRCSSQSGHNTVSWYQQALGQGPQFIFQYYREEENGRGNFPPRFSGLQFPNYSSELNVNALELDDSALYLCASSLAAGTSTDTQYFGPGTRLTVL.

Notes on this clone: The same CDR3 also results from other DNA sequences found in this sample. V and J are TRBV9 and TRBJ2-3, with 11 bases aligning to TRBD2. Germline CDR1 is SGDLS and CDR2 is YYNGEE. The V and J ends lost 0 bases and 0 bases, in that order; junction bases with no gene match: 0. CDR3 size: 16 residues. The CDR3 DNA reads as TGTGCCAGCAGCGTAGGGACTAGCGGGAGCACAGATACGCAGTATTTT. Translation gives CASSVGTSGSTDTQYF. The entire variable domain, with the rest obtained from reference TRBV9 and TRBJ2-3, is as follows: DSGVTQTPKHLITATGQRVTLRCSPRSGDLSVYWYQQSLDQGLQFLIQYYNGEERAKGNILERFSAQQFPDLHSELNLSSLELGDSALYFCASSVGTSGSTDTQYFGPGTRLTVL.

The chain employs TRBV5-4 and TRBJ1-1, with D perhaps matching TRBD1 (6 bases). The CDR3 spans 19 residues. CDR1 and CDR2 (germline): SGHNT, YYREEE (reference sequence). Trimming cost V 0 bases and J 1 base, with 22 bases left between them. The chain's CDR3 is CASSLALGAGFPSNTEAFF. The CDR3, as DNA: TGTGCCAGCAGCTTGGCCTTGGGGGCGGGTTTCCCGTCGAACACTGAAGCTTTCTTT.

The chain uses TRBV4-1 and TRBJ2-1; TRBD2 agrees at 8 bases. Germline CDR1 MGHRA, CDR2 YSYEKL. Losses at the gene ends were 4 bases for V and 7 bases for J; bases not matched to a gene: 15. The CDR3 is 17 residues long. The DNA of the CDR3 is TGCGCCAGCAGCCCGCAGCCGGGAGGGGGGGCCGCGAATGAGCAGTTCTTC. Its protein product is CASSPQPGGGAANEQFF.

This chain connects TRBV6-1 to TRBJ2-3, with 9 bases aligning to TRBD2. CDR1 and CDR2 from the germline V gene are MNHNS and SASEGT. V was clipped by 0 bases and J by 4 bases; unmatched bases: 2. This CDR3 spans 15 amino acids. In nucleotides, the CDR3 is TGTGCCAGCAGTGAAGCGGCGGGAGGGCCAGATACGCAGTATTTT. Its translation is CASSEAAGGPDTQYF.

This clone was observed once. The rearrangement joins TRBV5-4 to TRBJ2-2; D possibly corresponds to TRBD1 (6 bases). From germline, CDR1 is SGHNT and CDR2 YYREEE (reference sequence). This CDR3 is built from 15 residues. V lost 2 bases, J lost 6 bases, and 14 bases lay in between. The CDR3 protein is CASSFQLQGSGELFF. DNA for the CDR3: TGTGCCAGCAGCTTTCAGTTACAGGGCTCCGGGGAGCTGTTTTTT. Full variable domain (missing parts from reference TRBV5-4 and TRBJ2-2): ETGVTQSPTHLIKTRGQQVTLRCSSQSGHNTVSWYQQALGQGPQFIFQYYREEENGRGNFPPRFSGLQFPNYSSELNVNALELDDSALYLCASSFQLQGSGELFFGEGSRLTVL.

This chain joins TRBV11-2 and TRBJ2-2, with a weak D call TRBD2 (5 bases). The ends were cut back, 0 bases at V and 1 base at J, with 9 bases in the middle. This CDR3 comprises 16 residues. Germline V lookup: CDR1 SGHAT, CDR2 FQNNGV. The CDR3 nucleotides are TGTGCCAGCAGCTTAGATCACCGGGGGAACACCGGGGAGCTGTTTTTT. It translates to CASSLDHRGNTGELFF.

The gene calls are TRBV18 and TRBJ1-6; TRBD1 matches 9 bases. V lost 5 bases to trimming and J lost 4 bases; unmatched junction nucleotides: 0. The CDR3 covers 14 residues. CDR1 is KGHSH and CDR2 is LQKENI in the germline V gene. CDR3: CASSGQGYNSPLHF. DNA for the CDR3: TGTGCCAGCTCAGGACAGGGGTATAATTCACCCCTCCACTTT.